This T cell receptor (beta chain) originates from a study of response to subunit inactivated influenza vaccine. This clonotype turned up a few times. This CDR3 comprises 20 residues. TCRdb processed the RT-PCR reads anew with MiXCR; each CDR3 protein has one entry. The sample holds about 650,000 distinct CDR3 sequences, about 15% seen once. V and J are TRBV21-1 and TRBJ2-3; the table names TRBD2, a call not compared with the DNA. TRBV21-1 is reported as a pseudogene. This specimen was PBMCs from blood, taken roughly 12 days after vaccination. The sequence derives from a man aged 50-60 years who received an inactivated influenza vaccine. In DNA form, the CDR3 reads TGTGCCAGCAGCAAAGCTTGTCCTAGCGGGGGGCCCTTCGCAGGAAATACGCAGTATTTT. Translation: CASSKACPSGGPFAGNTQYF.